This T cell receptor beta chain originates from a study of graft-versus-host responses after intestinal transplantation. Across the whole study: Recipients received multivisceral, liver-intestinal, or isolated intestinal transplants. Recipients across the board were started on anti-thymocyte globulin induction, then kept on tacrolimus and steroids for roughly 3 years.

Points from the study as a whole: Graft-donor T cell macrochimerism coincided with high graft-versus-host to host-versus-graft clonal ratios in allografts. Some GvH clones appeared in ileal mucosa or blood before recipient bone marrow.

This clone was counted a few times. The target antigen is unknown. TCRdb keeps only in-frame clones here, not all; method: immunoSEQ multiplex PCR. This table has 45,000 to 65,000 clones, approximately 94% appearing once. CDR1 and CDR2 from the germline V gene are ENHRY and SYGVKD. This CDR3 contains 10 residues. V was pared by 10 bases and J by 3 bases, with 6 bases between. The chain carries TRBV10-3 and TRBJ1-2, with D perhaps matching TRBD1 (5 bases). The receptor was derived from a human donor who was the organ donor for an intestinal transplant. The source material was unstimulated CD4+ T cells sorted from spleen or lymph node cells, sampled before transplant. The CDR3 DNA sequence: TGTGCCACGGGACACTATGGCTACACCTTC. Residues: CATGHYGYTF.